One sample yielded the 11 T cell receptor beta chains listed below, sequenced in a study of T cells in Graves' hyperthyroidism and ophthalmopathy. RNA transcripts were the template for amplifying TCR beta CDR3 regions. An initial round of RT-PCR targeting the TCR CDR3 relied on the HTBI primer set. TCRdb processed the multiplex PCR reads anew with MiXCR; each CDR3 protein has one entry. The table includes about 520,000 distinct CDR3 sequences, approximately 25% detected once. Sequenced input: blood. The receptors come from a woman in her twenties or thirties with Graves' ophthalmopathy.

The rearrangement uses TRBV19 and TRBJ2-5, with 7 bases that match TRBD1. V gave up 5 bases and J gave up 2 bases; unmatched junction bases: 11. From germline, CDR1 is LNHDA and CDR2 SQIVND (reference sequence). The CDR3 totals 16 residues. As DNA, the CDR3 is TGTGCCAGTAGTGCCACGACAGGGATCATGCAAGAGACCCAGTACTTC. It is translated as CASSATTGIMQETQYF.

The chain employs TRBV10-2 and TRBJ1-5; D not resolved. V lost 2 bases, J lost 4 bases, and 6 bases lay in between. This CDR3 comprises 13 residues. CDR1 and CDR2 from the germline V gene are WSHSY and SAAADI. The CDR3 here is CASSERQNQPQHF. CDR3 coding DNA: TGCGCCAGCAGTGAGAGACAAAATCAGCCCCAGCATTTT.

This chain links TRBV12-3 or TRBV12-4 with TRBJ1-1; D is possibly TRBD1 (5 bases). Trimming shortened V by 5 bases and J by 3 bases, and 16 bases separated the two germline ends. The CDR3 length is 15 residues. Here the CDR3 reads CASSPFGTWDTEAFF. For the CDR3, the DNA is TGTGCCAGCAGTCCCTTTGGGACGTGGGACACTGAAGCTTTCTTT.

This clonotype has at least ten counts. The chain combines TRBV6-2 or TRBV6-3 with TRBJ1-1, with 9 bases lining up with TRBD1. V lost 7 bases to trimming and J lost 4 bases; unmatched junction nucleotides: 7. The CDR3 covers 14 residues. CDR1 and CDR2 (germline): MNHEY, SVGEGT. CDR3 sequence: CASTTGQGATEAFF. DNA of the CDR3: TGTGCCAGCACTACGGGACAGGGCGCCACTGAAGCTTTCTTT.

This clonotype occurred many times. This chain joins TRBV28 and TRBJ2-7, with D possibly matching TRBD2 (6 bases). CDR3 length: 13 residues. Trimming shortened V by 3 bases and J by 6 bases, and 12 bases separated the two germline ends. Per germline, CDR1 MDHEN and CDR2 SYDVKM. The CDR3 is CASSLGLGGEQYF. Written as DNA, the CDR3 is TGTGCCAGCAGTTTGGGACTCGGGGGCGAGCAGTACTTC.

The rearrangement links TRBV6-1 to TRBJ1-3; 9 positions match TRBD1. Germline V lookup: CDR1 MNHNS, CDR2 SASEGT. The CDR3 has 15 amino acids. The V gene end was trimmed by 5 bases and the J gene end by 4 bases; junction bases not matched to a gene: 6. Written as DNA, the CDR3 is TGTGCCAGCAGTCAGGGACAGGGATTAGGAAACACCATATATTTT. It translates to CASSQGQGLGNTIYF.

The V call is TRBV10-3, the J call TRBJ2-2; 11 nucleotides agree with TRBD2. This CDR3 has 15 residues. V trimming: 6 bases; J trimming: 5 bases; junction bases outside the gene matches: 5. Per the germline V gene, CDR1 is ENHRY and CDR2 is SYGVKD. The CDR3 DNA follows: TGTGCCATCAGCGCCGGGACTAGCGGAACCGGGGAGCTGTTTTTT. This translates into CAISAGTSGTGELFF.

This sequence joins TRBV3-1 and TRBJ2-5; 8 positions agree with TRBD1. With 3 bases clipped from V and 2 bases from J, the junction kept 8 bases outside the gene matches. Per germline, CDR1 LGHDT and CDR2 YNNKEL (reference sequence). This CDR3 region has 16 residues. CDR3 sequence: CASSHLGQGRQETQYF. DNA for the CDR3: TGTGCCAGCAGCCATCTAGGACAGGGTAGACAAGAGACCCAGTACTTC.

The table lists this clonotype with a count of one. This rearrangement joins TRBV6-1 to TRBJ1-2; D unresolved. Germline V CDR1 and CDR2: MNHNS, SASEGT. Trimming took off 5 bases at V and 2 bases at J, with 12 bases between the two ends. The CDR3 loop spans 14 amino acids. The CDR3 loop reads CASSPDGNNYGYTF. Here the CDR3 DNA reads TGTGCCAGCAGTCCCGACGGTAACAACTATGGCTACACCTTC.

This clonotype was found many times. This chain links TRBV12-3 or TRBV12-4 with TRBJ2-2; 9 bases match TRBD2. V lost 6 bases, J lost 4 bases, and 6 bases stayed unmatched. This CDR3 region has 15 residues. CDR3 region: CASRKRGASTGELFF. For the CDR3, the DNA is TGTGCCAGCAGGAAGCGGGGGGCGAGCACCGGGGAGCTGTTTTTT.

This clonotype was detected many times. The rearrangement links TRBV15 to TRBJ1-2, with 8 bases aligning to TRBD1. Germline V gene sequence: CDR1 LNHNV, CDR2 YYDKDF (reference sequence). The CDR3 runs 16 residues. With 3 bases clipped from V and 4 bases from J, the junction kept 10 bases outside the gene matches. The CDR3: CATSRGTGSIVYGYTF. DNA of the CDR3: TGTGCCACCAGCAGGGGGACAGGATCTATAGTCTATGGCTACACCTTC.